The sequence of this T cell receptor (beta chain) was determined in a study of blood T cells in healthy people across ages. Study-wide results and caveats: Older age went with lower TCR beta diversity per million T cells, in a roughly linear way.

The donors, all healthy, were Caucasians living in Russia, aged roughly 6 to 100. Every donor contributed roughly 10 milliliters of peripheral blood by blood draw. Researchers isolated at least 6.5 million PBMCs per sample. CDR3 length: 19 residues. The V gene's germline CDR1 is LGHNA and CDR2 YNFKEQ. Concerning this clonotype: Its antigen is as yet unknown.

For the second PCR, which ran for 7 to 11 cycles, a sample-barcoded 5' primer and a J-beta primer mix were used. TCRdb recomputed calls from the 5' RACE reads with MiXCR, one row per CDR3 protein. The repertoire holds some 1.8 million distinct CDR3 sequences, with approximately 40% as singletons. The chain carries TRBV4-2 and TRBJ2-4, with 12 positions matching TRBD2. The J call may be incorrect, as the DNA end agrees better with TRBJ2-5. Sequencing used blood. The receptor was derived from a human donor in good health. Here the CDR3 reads CASSQGVASGGATQETQYF. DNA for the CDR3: TGTGCCAGCAGCCAAGGTGTGGCTAGCGGGGGGGCCACTCAAGAGACCCAGTACTTC.